Each of the 21 T cell receptor beta chains below was sequenced from the same sample in a study of T cells in Graves' hyperthyroidism and ophthalmopathy. Amplification yielded TCR beta CDR3 regions, with RNA transcripts as the source. First-round RT-PCR with HTBI primers amplified the TCR CDR3 region. From the multiplex PCR reads, TCRdb called clonotypes with MiXCR, one entry per CDR3 protein. The sample has fewer than 400,000 distinct CDR3 sequences, about 14% seen once. Sequenced material: blood. The receptors shown here come from a man aged 50-59 years with Graves' ophthalmopathy.

The chain joins TRBV7-9 to TRBJ2-1; possible D gene TRBD2, 7 bases. Trimming pared 9 bases from V and 5 bases from J, leaving 14 bases between. The length of the CDR3 is 13 residues. Germline V gene sequence: CDR1 SEHNR, CDR2 FQNEAQ (reference sequence). The CDR3 nucleotides read TGTGCCAGTATTTTAGGGGGGGACAATGAGCAGTTCTTC. Translated, it gives CASILGGDNEQFF. Complete variable domain (other parts from reference TRBV7-9 and TRBJ2-1): DTGVSQNPRHKITKRGQNVTFRCDPISEHNRLYWYRQTLGQGPEFLTYFQNEAQLEKSRLLSDRFSAERPKGSFSTLEIQRTEQGDSAMYLCASILGGDNEQFFGPGTRLTVL.

The rearrangement joins TRBV5-1 to TRBJ2-1; maybe TRBD2 (5 bases). CDR3 size: 16 residues. The V end was cut by 0 bases, the J end by 0 bases, with 10 bases between. Germline lookup yields CDR1 SGHRS and CDR2 YFSETQ. CDR3 sequence: CASSLDSASSYNEQFF. CDR3 nucleotides: TGCGCCAGCAGCTTGGATAGCGCCAGCTCCTACAATGAGCAGTTCTTC.

This clonotype was seen a single time. The V and J genes are TRBV30 and TRBJ2-3; 8 nucleotides line up with TRBD2. V shed 1 base, J shed 5 bases, and the junction held 8 bases outside the gene matches. The CDR3 length is 15 residues. Germline V gene data show CDR1 as GTSNPN and CDR2 as SVGIG (reference sequence). The CDR3 sequence is CAWSGSSGTQDTQYF. The CDR3, as DNA: TGTGCCTGGAGTGGAAGTAGCGGGACACAAGATACGCAGTATTTT.

This clonotype was seen at least ten times. The chain links TRBV3-1 to TRBJ2-7; 9 positions match TRBD1. The CDR3 runs 14 residues. V lost 6 bases, J lost 6 bases, and 9 bases stayed unmatched. CDR1 and CDR2 (germline): LGHDT, YNNKEL (reference sequence). Written as DNA, the CDR3 is TGTGCCAGCAGTATCGGGGACAGGGAGAGCGAGCAGTACTTC. As protein: CASSIGDRESEQYF.

The chain combines TRBV19 with TRBJ2-2, with 9 bases that match TRBD1. The CDR3 loop spans 15 amino acids. From germline, CDR1 is LNHDA and CDR2 SQIVND (reference sequence). The V and J ends lost 5 bases and 6 bases, in that order; junction bases with no gene match: 7. This CDR3 is CASSEGTGSAGELFF. The CDR3 nucleotides read TGTGCCAGTAGTGAGGGGACAGGGTCGGCCGGGGAGCTGTTTTTT. The full variable domain, its missing parts supplied by reference TRBV19 and TRBJ2-2, is DGGITQSPKYLFRKEGQNVTLSCEQNLNHDAMYWYRQDPGQGLRLIYYSQIVNDFQKGDIAEGYSVSREKKESFPLTVTSAQKNPTAFYLCASSEGTGSAGELFFGEGSRLTVL.

This clonotype was seen only a few times. This chain connects TRBV7-9 to TRBJ2-2, with 12 bases matching TRBD2. Trimming cost V 1 base and J 9 bases; bases outside gene matches: 9. CDR1 and CDR2 from the germline V gene are SEHNR and FQNEAQ (reference sequence). CDR3 length equals 17 residues. CDR3 sequence reads: CASSLVPLAGGQRELFF. CDR3 DNA: TGTGCCAGCAGCTTAGTACCGCTAGCGGGAGGGCAGCGGGAGCTGTTTTTT. Variable domain in full (rest from reference TRBV7-9 and TRBJ2-2): DTGVSQNPRHKITKRGQNVTFRCDPISEHNRLYWYRQTLGQGPEFLTYFQNEAQLEKSRLLSDRFSAERPKGSFSTLEIQRTEQGDSAMYLCASSLVPLAGGQRELFFGEGSRLTVL.

This clonotype was recorded a few times. Written as DNA, the CDR3 is TGTGCCAGCAGCCACGGGGGGCTCGGTCAGCCCCAGCATTTT. It encodes CASSHGGLGQPQHF. The J gene is TRBJ1-5, the V gene TRBV7-9; perhaps TRBD1 as D (6 bases). There are 14 residues in the CDR3. Germline V gene lookup returns CDR1 SEHNR and CDR2 FQNEAQ (reference sequence). Deletions cut 5 bases from V and 6 bases from J, with 14 bases between.

This clonotype was observed a few times. This chain uses TRBV7-9 with TRBJ2-5; D gene uncertain. The CDR3 extends over 16 amino acids. The germline gives CDR1 SEHNR, CDR2 FQNEAQ (reference sequence). Trimming took off 0 bases at V and 5 bases at J, with 16 bases between the two ends. The CDR3 spells CASSLARPRSRETQYF. CDR3 nucleotide sequence: TGTGCCAGCAGCTTAGCGCGTCCTAGATCCAGGGAGACCCAGTACTTC.

This clonotype was detected only a few times. The chain has TRBV20-1 and TRBJ2-3; D unclear. The V and J ends lost 0 bases and 6 bases respectively, with 7 bases between them. Germline CDR1 DFQATT, CDR2 SNEGSKA (reference sequence). There are 12 residues in the CDR3. CDR3 residues: CSARDLGDTQYF. The CDR3 DNA sequence: TGCAGTGCTAGAGATCTGGGGGATACGCAGTATTTT.

In its sample, this clonotype was seen a few times. The genes are TRBV19 and TRBJ1-2, with 8 bases identical to TRBD1. Trimming cost V 3 bases and J 5 bases; bases outside gene matches: 8. There are 15 residues in the CDR3. Germline assignment: CDR1 LNHDA and CDR2 SQIVND (reference sequence). DNA for the CDR3: TGTGCCAGTAGTATTATGACAGGGGTTGAGTATGGCTACACCTTC. Translating it yields CASSIMTGVEYGYTF.

The chain carries TRBV27 and TRBJ2-3; 8 bases line up with TRBD2. J lost 14 bases, V lost 6 bases, and 10 bases had no gene match. This CDR3 region has 12 residues. Germline V lookup: CDR1 MNHEY, CDR2 SMNVEV (reference sequence). In DNA, the CDR3 is TGTGCCAGCAGGGAGGGACTAGTTGTTTGGTATTTT. Its protein product is CASREGLVVWYF.

The table lists this clonotype with many counts. The chain carries TRBV12-3 or TRBV12-4 and TRBJ1-5, with a possible D match to TRBD1 (6 bases). V dropped 3 bases and J dropped 0 bases, with 18 bases sitting between them. The CDR3 spans 18 residues. The CDR3 bases are TGTGCCAGCAGTTTCTGGGGGGCCCTACAAGATAGCAATCAGCCCCAGCATTTT. Translated: CASSFWGALQDSNQPQHF.

This chain uses TRBV29-1 with TRBJ2-1; 7 nucleotides match TRBD1. There are 11 residues in the CDR3. The germline gives CDR1 SQVTM, CDR2 ANQGSEA. The V gene end was trimmed by 6 bases and the J gene end by 7 bases; junction bases not matched to a gene: 3. This CDR3 is CSVGQRNEQFF. The CDR3 DNA sequence: TGCAGCGTGGGACAGAGAAATGAGCAGTTCTTC.

The chain is built from TRBV10-3 and TRBJ2-3; 12 bases agree with TRBD2. This CDR3 contains 16 residues. J lost 0 bases, V lost 10 bases, and 8 bases had no gene match. Germline CDR1 and CDR2: ENHRY and SYGVKD. CDR3 loop: CATGLAGFSSTDTQYF. As DNA, the CDR3 is TGTGCCACCGGACTAGCGGGATTTTCTAGCACAGATACGCAGTATTTT.

This clonotype came up a few times. The gene calls are TRBV6-6 and TRBJ1-6; D is undetermined. With 0 bases removed from V and 10 bases from J, the gap between germline ends came to 10 bases. The CDR3 contains 14 residues. Per the germline V gene, CDR1 is MNHNY and CDR2 is SVGAGI (reference sequence). The CDR3 spells CASSYSFLGSPLHF. For the CDR3, the DNA is TGTGCCAGCAGTTACTCGTTCTTGGGATCACCCCTCCACTTT.

There are a few counts of this clonotype. This chain connects TRBV5-4 to TRBJ2-4, with D perhaps TRBD1 (7 bases). The CDR3 sequence is 16 residues long. CDR1 and CDR2 (germline): SGHNT, YYREEE (reference sequence). The ends were cut back, 4 bases at V and 4 bases at J, with 18 bases in the middle. CDR3 region: CASSARGQRFKNIQYF. Here the CDR3 DNA reads TGTGCCAGCAGCGCGCGGGGACAGAGGTTTAAAAACATTCAGTACTTC.

The sample holds a few counts of this clonotype. V and J are TRBV7-8 and TRBJ1-1; D is ambiguous. Looked up from germline, CDR1 is SGHVS and CDR2 is FQNEAQ. Trimming removed 1 base from V and 1 base from J, with 10 bases in between. The CDR3 consists of 15 residues. This CDR3 is CASSLGLWGNTEAFF. CDR3 bases: TGTGCCAGCAGCTTAGGGTTGTGGGGGAACACTGAAGCTTTCTTT.

This chain uses TRBV29-1 with TRBJ2-7; the D is unclear. CDR3 length: 12 residues. CDR1 and CDR2 (germline): SQVTM, ANQGSEA. Deletions cut 5 bases from V and 0 bases from J, with 8 bases between. The CDR3 spells CSVLSGSYEQYF. CDR3 sequence (DNA): TGCAGCGTTTTATCGGGCTCCTACGAGCAGTACTTC.

This clonotype appeared many times. The rearrangement links TRBV3-1 to TRBJ2-7, with TRBD1 matching 8 bases. In germline, CDR1 is LGHDT, CDR2 YNNKEL (reference sequence). J lost 2 bases, V lost 5 bases, and 5 bases had no gene match. The CDR3 spans 14 residues. CDR3 amino acids: CASSIWDRTYEQYF. The CDR3 DNA sequence: TGTGCCAGCAGCATTTGGGACAGGACCTACGAGCAGTACTTC.

This chain joins TRBV6-4 and TRBJ1-5, with 7 bases identical to TRBD1. This CDR3 comprises 17 residues. With 0 bases clipped from V and 4 bases from J, the junction kept 9 bases outside the gene matches. Germline lookup yields CDR1 MRHNA and CDR2 SNTAGT. CDR3 sequence: CASSDSSRQGQNQPQHF. In DNA, the CDR3 is TGTGCCAGCAGTGACTCAAGTAGACAGGGCCAGAATCAGCCCCAGCATTTT.

The rearrangement links TRBV11-1 to TRBJ2-7, with 9 bases lining up with TRBD2. From germline, CDR1 is SGHAT and CDR2 FQDESV (reference sequence). The V segment lost 3 bases and the J segment 5 bases; nucleotides outside the gene matches: 11. The CDR3 length is 16 residues. In DNA, the CDR3 is TGTGCCAGCAGCTTTCCCCCAAGCGGGAGGAGGAACGAGCAGTACTTC. Translated: CASSFPPSGRRNEQYF.